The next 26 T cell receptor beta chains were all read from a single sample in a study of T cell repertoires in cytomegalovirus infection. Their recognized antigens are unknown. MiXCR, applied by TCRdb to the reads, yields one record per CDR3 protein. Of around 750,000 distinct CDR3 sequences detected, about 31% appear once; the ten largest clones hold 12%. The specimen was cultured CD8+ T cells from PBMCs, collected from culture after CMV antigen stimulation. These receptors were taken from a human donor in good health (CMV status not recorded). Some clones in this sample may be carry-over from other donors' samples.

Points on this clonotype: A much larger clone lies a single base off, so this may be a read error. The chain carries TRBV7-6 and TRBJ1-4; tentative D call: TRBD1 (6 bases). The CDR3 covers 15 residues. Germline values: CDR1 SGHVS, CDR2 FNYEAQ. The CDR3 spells CTSSSSTGGREKLFF. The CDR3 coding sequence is TGTACCAGCAGCAGCTCGACCGGGGGGCGGGAAAAACTGTTTTTT.

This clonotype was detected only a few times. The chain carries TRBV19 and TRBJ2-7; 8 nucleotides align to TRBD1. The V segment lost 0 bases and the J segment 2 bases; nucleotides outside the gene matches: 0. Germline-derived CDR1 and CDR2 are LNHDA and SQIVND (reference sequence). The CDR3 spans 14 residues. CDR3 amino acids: CASSIDRGPYEQYF. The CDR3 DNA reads TGTGCCAGTAGTATAGACAGGGGGCCCTACGAGCAGTACTTC.

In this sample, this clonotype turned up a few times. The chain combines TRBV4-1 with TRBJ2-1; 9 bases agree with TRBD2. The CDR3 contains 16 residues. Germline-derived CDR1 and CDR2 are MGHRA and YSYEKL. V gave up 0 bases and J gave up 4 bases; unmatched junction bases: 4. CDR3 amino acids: CASSQEASGAYNEQFF. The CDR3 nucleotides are TGCGCCAGCAGCCAAGAAGCTAGCGGGGCATACAATGAGCAGTTCTTC.

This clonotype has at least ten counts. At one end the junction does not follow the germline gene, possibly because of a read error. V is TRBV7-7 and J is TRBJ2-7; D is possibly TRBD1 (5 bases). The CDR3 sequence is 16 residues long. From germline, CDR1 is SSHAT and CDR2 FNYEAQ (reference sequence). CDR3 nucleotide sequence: TGTGCTAGCAGCTTTTACCACGACAGATTTTCCTACGAGCAGTACTTC. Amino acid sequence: CASSFYHDRFSYEQYF.

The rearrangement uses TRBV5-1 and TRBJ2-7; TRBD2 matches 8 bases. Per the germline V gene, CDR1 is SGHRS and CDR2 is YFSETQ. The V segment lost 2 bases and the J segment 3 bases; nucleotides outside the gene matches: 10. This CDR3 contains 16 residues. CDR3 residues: CASSFDFSGEFYEQYF. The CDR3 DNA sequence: TGCGCCAGCAGCTTTGATTTTAGCGGGGAATTCTACGAGCAGTACTTC.

The CDR3 region is CASSIDPLTYNEQFF. DNA for the CDR3: TGTGCCAGTAGTATAGATCCCCTCACCTACAATGAGCAGTTCTTC. The genes are TRBV19 and TRBJ2-1; D not certain. Germline V gene data show CDR1 as LNHDA and CDR2 as SQIVND (reference sequence). This CDR3 is 15 amino acids long. The V gene lost 0 bases and the J gene lost 2 bases, with 8 bases spanning the gap.

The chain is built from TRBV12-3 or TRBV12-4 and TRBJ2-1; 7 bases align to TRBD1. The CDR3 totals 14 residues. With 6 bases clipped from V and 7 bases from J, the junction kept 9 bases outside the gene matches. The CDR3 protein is CASRLTGKWNEQFF. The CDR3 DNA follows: TGTGCCAGCAGGTTGACAGGGAAATGGAATGAGCAGTTCTTC.

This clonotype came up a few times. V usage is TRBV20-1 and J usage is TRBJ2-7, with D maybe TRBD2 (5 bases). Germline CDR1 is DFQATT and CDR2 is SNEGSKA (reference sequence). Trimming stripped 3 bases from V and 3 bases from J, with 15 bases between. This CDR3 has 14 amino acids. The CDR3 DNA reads TGCAGTGCTAGCAAGCATAGCGCGAACTACGAGCAGTACTTC. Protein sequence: CSASKHSANYEQYF.

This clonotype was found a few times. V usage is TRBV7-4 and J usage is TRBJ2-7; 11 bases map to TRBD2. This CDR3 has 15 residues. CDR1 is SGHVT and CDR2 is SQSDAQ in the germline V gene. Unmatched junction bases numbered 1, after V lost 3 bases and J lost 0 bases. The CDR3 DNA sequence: TGTGCCAGCAGCTTTGGGACTAGCGGCTCCTACGAGCAGTACTTC. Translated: CASSFGTSGSYEQYF. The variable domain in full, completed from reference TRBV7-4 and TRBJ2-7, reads GAGVSQSPRYKVAKRGRDVALRCDSISGHVTLYWYRQTLGQGSEVLTYSQSDAQRDKSGRPSGRFSAERPERSVSTLKIQRTEQGDSAVYLCASSFGTSGSYEQYFGPGTRLTVT.

This CDR3 is CASSSRDYFF. The CDR3 DNA is TGTGCCAGCAGCTCCCGCGATTATTTCTTC. J is TRBJ2-1 and V is TRBV9; D is unclear. From germline, CDR1 is SGDLS and CDR2 YYNGEE. Trimming took off 4 bases at V and 16 bases at J, with 12 bases between the two ends. CDR3 size: 10 residues.

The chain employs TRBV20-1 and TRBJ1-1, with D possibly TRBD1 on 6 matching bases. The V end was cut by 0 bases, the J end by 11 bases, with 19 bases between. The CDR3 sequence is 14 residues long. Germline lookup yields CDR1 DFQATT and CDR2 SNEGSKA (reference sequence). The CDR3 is CSAREPRQARWAFF. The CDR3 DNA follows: TGCAGTGCTAGAGAGCCTCGACAGGCACGTTGGGCTTTCTTT.

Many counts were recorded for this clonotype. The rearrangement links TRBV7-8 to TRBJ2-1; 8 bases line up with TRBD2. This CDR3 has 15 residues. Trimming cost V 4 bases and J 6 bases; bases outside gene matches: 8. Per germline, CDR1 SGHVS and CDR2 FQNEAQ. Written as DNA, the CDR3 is TGTGCCAGCAGCTCAAAGGGACTAGGGACCAATGAGCAGTTCTTC. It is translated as CASSSKGLGTNEQFF.

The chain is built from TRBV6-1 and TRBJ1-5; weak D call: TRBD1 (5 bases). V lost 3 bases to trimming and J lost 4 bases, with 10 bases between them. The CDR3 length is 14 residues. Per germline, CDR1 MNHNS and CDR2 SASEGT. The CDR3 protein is CASSDPGRNQPQHF. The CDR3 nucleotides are TGTGCCAGCAGTGACCCGGGGCGTAATCAGCCCCAGCATTTT.

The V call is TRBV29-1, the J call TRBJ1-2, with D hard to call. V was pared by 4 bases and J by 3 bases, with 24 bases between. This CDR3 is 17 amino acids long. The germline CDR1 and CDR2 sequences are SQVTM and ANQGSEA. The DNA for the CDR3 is TGCAGCGTTGTGGATGGCGGTCATAGGGCGGCGGACTATGGCTACACCTTC. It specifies CSVVDGGHRAADYGYTF.

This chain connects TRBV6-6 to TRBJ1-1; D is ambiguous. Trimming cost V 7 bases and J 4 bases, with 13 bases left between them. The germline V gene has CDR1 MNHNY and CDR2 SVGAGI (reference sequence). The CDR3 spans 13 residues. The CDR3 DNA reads TGTGCCAGCACCCAACACTGGGGCACTGAAGCTTTCTTT. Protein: CASTQHWGTEAFF.

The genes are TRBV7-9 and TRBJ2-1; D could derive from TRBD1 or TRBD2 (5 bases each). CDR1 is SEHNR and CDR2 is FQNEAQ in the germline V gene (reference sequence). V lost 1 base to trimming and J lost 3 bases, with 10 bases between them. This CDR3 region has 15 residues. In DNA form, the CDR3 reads TGTGCCAGCAGCTTAGGAGGGGCCAACTACAATGAGCAGTTCTTC. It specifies CASSLGGANYNEQFF.

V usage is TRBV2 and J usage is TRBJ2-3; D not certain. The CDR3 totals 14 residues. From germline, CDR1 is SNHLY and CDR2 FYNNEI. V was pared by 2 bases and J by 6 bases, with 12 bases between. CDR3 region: CASSEIQEWDTQYF. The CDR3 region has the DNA TGTGCCAGCAGTGAAATACAAGAATGGGATACGCAGTATTTT.

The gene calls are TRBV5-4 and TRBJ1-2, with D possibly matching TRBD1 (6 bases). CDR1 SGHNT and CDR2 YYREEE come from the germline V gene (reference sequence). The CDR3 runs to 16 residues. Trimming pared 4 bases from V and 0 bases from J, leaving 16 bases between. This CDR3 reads CASSGAGTPTNYGYTF. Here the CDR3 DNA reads TGTGCCAGCAGCGGGGCCGGGACACCTACTAACTATGGCTACACCTTC.

CDR3 bases: TGTGCCAGCAATAAACAAGAGGGGTATGGCTACACCTTC. This translates into CASNKQEGYGYTF. The rearrangement uses TRBV28 and TRBJ1-2; tentatively, D is TRBD1 (5 bases). CDR3 size: 13 residues. Germline V gene data show CDR1 as MDHEN and CDR2 as SYDVKM. The ends were cut back, 7 bases at V and 5 bases at J, with 14 bases in the middle.

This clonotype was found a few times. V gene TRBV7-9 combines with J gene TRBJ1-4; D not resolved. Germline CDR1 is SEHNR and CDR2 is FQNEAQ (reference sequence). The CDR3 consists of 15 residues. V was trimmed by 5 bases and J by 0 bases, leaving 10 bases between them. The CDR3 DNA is TGTGCCAGCAGCGCCGACGGACCAACTAATGAAAAACTGTTTTTT. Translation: CASSADGPTNEKLFF.

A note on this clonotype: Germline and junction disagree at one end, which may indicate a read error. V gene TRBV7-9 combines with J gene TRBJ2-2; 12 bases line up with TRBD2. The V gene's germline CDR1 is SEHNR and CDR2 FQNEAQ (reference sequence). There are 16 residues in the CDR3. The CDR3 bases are TGTGTCAGCAGCGCAAGACTAGCGGGGGTCACCGGGGAGCTGTTTTTT. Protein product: CVSSARLAGVTGELFF.

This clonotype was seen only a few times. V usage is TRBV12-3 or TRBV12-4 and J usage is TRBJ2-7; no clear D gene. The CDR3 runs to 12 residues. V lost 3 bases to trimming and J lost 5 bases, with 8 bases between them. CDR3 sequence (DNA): TGTGCCAGCAGTTTCAGTTTGCACGAGCAGTACTTC. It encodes CASSFSLHEQYF.

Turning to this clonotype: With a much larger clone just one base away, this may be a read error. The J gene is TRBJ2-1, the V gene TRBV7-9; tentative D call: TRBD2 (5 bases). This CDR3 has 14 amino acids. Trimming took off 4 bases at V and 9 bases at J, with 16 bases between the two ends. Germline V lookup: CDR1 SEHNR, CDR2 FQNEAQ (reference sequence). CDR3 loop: CASSSWTGSGEQFF. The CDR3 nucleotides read TGTGCCAGCAGCTCATGGACTGGCAGCGGTGAGCAGTTCTTC.

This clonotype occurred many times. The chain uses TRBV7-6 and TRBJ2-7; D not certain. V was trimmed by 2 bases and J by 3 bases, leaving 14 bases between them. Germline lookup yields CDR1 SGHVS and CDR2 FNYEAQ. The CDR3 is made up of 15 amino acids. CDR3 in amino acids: CASSLLKENFYEQYF. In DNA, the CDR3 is TGTGCCAGCAGCTTACTAAAGGAGAACTTCTACGAGCAGTACTTC.

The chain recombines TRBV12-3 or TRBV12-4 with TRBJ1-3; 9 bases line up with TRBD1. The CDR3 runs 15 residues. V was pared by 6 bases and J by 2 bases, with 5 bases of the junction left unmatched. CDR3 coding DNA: TGTGCCAGCAGAACGGGGACAGGGACTGGAAACACCATATATTTT. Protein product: CASRTGTGTGNTIYF.

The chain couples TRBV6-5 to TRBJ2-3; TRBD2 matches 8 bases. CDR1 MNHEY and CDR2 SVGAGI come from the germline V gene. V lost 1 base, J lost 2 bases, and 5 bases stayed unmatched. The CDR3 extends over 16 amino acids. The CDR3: CASSYFSGAPTDTQYF. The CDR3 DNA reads TGTGCCAGCAGTTACTTTAGCGGGGCGCCCACAGATACGCAGTATTTT.